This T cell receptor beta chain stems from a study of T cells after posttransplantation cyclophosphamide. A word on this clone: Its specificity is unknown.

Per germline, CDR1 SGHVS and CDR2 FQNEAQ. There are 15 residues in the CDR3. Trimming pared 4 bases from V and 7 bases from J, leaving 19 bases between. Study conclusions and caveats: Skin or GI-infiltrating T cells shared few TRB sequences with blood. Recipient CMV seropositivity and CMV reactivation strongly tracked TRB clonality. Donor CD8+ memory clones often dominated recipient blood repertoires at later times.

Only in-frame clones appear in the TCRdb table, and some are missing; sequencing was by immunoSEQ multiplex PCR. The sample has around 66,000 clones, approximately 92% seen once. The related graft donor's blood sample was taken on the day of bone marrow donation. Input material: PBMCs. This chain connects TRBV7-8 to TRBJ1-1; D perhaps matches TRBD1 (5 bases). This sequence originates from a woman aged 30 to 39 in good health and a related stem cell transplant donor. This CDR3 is CASSSRQRTLLEAFF. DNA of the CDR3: TGTGCCAGCAGCTCCCGACAGCGCACCCTCCTTGAAGCTTTCTTT.